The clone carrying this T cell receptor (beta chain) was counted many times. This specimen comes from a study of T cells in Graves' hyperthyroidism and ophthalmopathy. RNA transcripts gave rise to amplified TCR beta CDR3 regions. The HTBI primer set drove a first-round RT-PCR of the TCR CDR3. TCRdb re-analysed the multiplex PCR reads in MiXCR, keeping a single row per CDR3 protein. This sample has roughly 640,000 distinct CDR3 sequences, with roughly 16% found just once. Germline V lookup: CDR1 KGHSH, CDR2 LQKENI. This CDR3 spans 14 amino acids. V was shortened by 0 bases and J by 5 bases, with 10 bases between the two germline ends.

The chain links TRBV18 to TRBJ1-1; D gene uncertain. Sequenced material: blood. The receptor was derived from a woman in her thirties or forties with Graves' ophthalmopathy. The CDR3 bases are TGTGCCAGCTCACCACCGAAAGGGTCTACTGAAGCTTTCTTT. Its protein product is CASSPPKGSTEAFF.